This TCR beta chain was profiled in a study of beta chain features in type 1 diabetes. A heparinised blood draw that averaged about 0.11 L was obtained once from each donor. Sequencing targeted expressed TCRB transcripts, as all isolated RNA had been reverse transcribed. Clones were read by immunoSEQ multiplex PCR, and TCRdb kept only the in-frame ones, dropping some. The sample has about 620,000 clones, about 14% seen once; the top ten hold more than 0.08%. The receptor was derived from a man between 18 and 35 years old in good health. Sample: naive CD4+ T cells from blood.

The CDR3 region has the DNA TGCGCCAGCAGCCAGCTAGCGGGAGCGGCGGAGACCCAGTACTTC. Its protein is CASSQLAGAAETQYF. The J gene is TRBJ2-5, the V gene TRBV4-1, with 10 bases fitting TRBD2. J lost 5 bases, V lost 3 bases, and 6 bases had no gene match. The CDR3 spans 15 residues. Germline CDR1 and CDR2: MGHRA and YSYEKL.